A selection of T cell receptor beta chains follows, all from one sample in a study of blood T cells in healthy people across ages. Each CDR3 protein gets one entry after TCRdb re-called the 5' RACE reads with MiXCR. In the table there are about 640,000 distinct CDR3 sequences, 58% of which are singletons. The sequenced material came from blood. Receptors were obtained from a man between 60 and 75 years old in good health. Both conserved end residues are part of each CDR3. Each record gives: D gene, clone size, CDR3 length, V gene, J gene, CDR3 DNA, CDR3 protein. A D gene is named only where the DNA matches it firmly. Not every row has a clone size; where given, it reads once, few, many or a size class.

d_gene: -
abundance: few
len: 14
v_gene: TRBV12-3/TRBV12-4
j_gene: TRBJ1-4
CDR3nt: TGTGCCAGCAGTTTGGGGATCCGGCATGAAAAACTGTTTTTT
CDR3aa: CASSLGIRHEKLFF

d_gene: -
abundance: once
len: 15
v_gene: TRBV7-2
j_gene: TRBJ2-3
CDR3nt: TGTGCCAGCGGCTTAGGGGCAGGCCTAGGGAATACGCAGTATTTT
CDR3aa: CASGLGAGLGNTQYF

d_gene: -
abundance: few
len: 14
v_gene: TRBV4-2
j_gene: TRBJ1-6
CDR3nt: TGTGCCAGCAGCCAAGATTTCGGGGGTTCACCCCTCCACTTT
CDR3aa: CASSQDFGGSPLHF

d_gene: -
abundance: -
len: 14
v_gene: TRBV20-1
j_gene: TRBJ2-4
CDR3nt: TGCAGTGCTCCCACCGGCGCAGGCAAAAACATTCAGTACTTC
CDR3aa: CSAPTGAGKNIQYF

d_gene: -
abundance: once
len: 16
v_gene: TRBV5-1
j_gene: TRBJ2-6
CDR3nt: TGCGCCAGCAGCCCGACAGGAGTTGCTGGGGCCAACGTCCTGACCTTC
CDR3aa: CASSPTGVAGANVLTF

d_gene: -
abundance: -
len: 14
v_gene: TRBV6-6
j_gene: TRBJ1-2
CDR3nt: TGTGCCAGCTTGACCAGAGGGGCACACTATGGCTACACCTTC
CDR3aa: CASLTRGAHYGYTF

d_gene: -
abundance: once
len: 13
v_gene: TRBV20-1
j_gene: TRBJ2-3
CDR3nt: TGCAGTGCTAGTGGGCAGGGCGGGGATACGCAGTATTTT
CDR3aa: CSASGQGGDTQYF

d_gene: -
abundance: -
len: 13
v_gene: TRBV7-2
j_gene: TRBJ2-3
CDR3nt: TGTGCCAGCAGGGTCGCAGGGCCAGATACGCAGTATTTT
CDR3aa: CASRVAGPDTQYF

d_gene: -
abundance: few
len: 16
v_gene: TRBV5-1
j_gene: TRBJ1-2
CDR3nt: TGCGCCAGCAGCCCGAGCACTATGTCAGCTAACTATGGCTACACCTTC
CDR3aa: CASSPSTMSANYGYTF

d_gene: -
abundance: few
len: 14
v_gene: TRBV12-5
j_gene: TRBJ2-1
CDR3nt: TGTGCTAGTGGTTCCCCGGGCGCGGGTGGTGAGCAGTTCTTC
CDR3aa: CASGSPGAGGEQFF

d_gene: TRBD1
abundance: -
len: 14
v_gene: TRBV12-3/TRBV12-4
j_gene: TRBJ2-5
CDR3nt: TGTGCCAGCAGACGCGGACAGGGGCAAGAGACCCAGTACTTC
CDR3aa: CASRRGQGQETQYF

d_gene: -
abundance: -
len: 15
v_gene: TRBV3-1
j_gene: TRBJ2-5
CDR3nt: TGTGCCAGCAGCCAAGATGGGTCACAGTGGAAGACCCAGTACTTC
CDR3aa: CASSQDGSQWKTQYF

d_gene: TRBD2
abundance: many
len: 18
v_gene: TRBV7-2
j_gene: TRBJ2-2
CDR3nt: TGTGCCAGCAGCTCTAGGACTAGCGGGGGGCCATCCCGCGGGGAGCTGTTTTTT
CDR3aa: CASSSRTSGGPSRGELFF

d_gene: -
abundance: few
len: 15
v_gene: TRBV20-1
j_gene: TRBJ2-3
CDR3nt: TGCAGTGCTGGAGGGTCGACGGATCCTACAGATACGCAGTATTTT
CDR3aa: CSAGGSTDPTDTQYF

d_gene: -
abundance: few
len: 14
v_gene: TRBV6-2/TRBV6-3
j_gene: TRBJ1-2
CDR3nt: TGTGCCAGCAGTTACTCCGGGAGTCCACATGGCTACACCTTC
CDR3aa: CASSYSGSPHGYTF

d_gene: -
abundance: -
len: 15
v_gene: TRBV3-1
j_gene: TRBJ1-1
CDR3nt: TGTGCCAGCAGACCAACGCGACAGTTGTGGACTGAAGCTTTCTTT
CDR3aa: CASRPTRQLWTEAFF

d_gene: -
abundance: -
len: 16
v_gene: TRBV11-2
j_gene: TRBJ2-2
CDR3nt: TGTGCCAGCAGCTTATCCTTAGACGTCCCCACCGGGGAGCTGTTTTTT
CDR3aa: CASSLSLDVPTGELFF

d_gene: TRBD1
abundance: -
len: 17
v_gene: TRBV7-2
j_gene: TRBJ2-7
CDR3nt: TGTGCCAGCAGCTTTCAACAGGGGTACCATAGCTCCTACGAGCAGTACTTC
CDR3aa: CASSFQQGYHSSYEQYF

d_gene: TRBD2
abundance: few
len: 15
v_gene: TRBV12-3/TRBV12-4
j_gene: TRBJ2-3
CDR3nt: TGTGCCAGCAGTTTAGGGACTAGCGGATCAGATACGCAGTATTTT
CDR3aa: CASSLGTSGSDTQYF

d_gene: -
abundance: -
len: 15
v_gene: TRBV27
j_gene: TRBJ2-5
CDR3nt: TGTGCCAGCAGTTTATTGCGCAGGGGAGGCGGGACCCAGTACTTC
CDR3aa: CASSLLRRGGGTQYF

d_gene: TRBD1
abundance: few
len: 16
v_gene: TRBV24-1
j_gene: TRBJ1-5
CDR3nt: TGTGCCACCAGTGATGCGCTCGGACAGGACAATCAGCCCCAGCATTTT
CDR3aa: CATSDALGQDNQPQHF

d_gene: TRBD1
abundance: -
len: 16
v_gene: TRBV5-5
j_gene: TRBJ1-1
CDR3nt: TGTGCCAGCAGCTCGGGACAGGGAGGGTTGAACACTGAAGCTTTCTTT
CDR3aa: CASSSGQGGLNTEAFF

d_gene: TRBD2
abundance: -
len: 17
v_gene: TRBV5-1
j_gene: TRBJ2-5
CDR3nt: TGCGCCAGCAGCACCCGGACTAGCGGGGGGGTACAAGAGACCCAGTACTTC
CDR3aa: CASSTRTSGGVQETQYF

d_gene: -
abundance: few
len: 13
v_gene: TRBV7-2
j_gene: TRBJ1-5
CDR3nt: TGTGCCAGCAGCCCAGGGGAGGCTCAGCCCCAGCATTTT
CDR3aa: CASSPGEAQPQHF

d_gene: -
abundance: -
len: 15
v_gene: TRBV12-3/TRBV12-4
j_gene: TRBJ1-2
CDR3nt: TGTGCCAGCAGTCGCCCGGGTGGGGGCGACTATGGCTACACCTTC
CDR3aa: CASSRPGGGDYGYTF

d_gene: -
abundance: -
len: 14
v_gene: TRBV18
j_gene: TRBJ2-7
CDR3nt: TGTGCCAGCTCACCACCCGTAGGAAGCTACGAGCAGTACTTC
CDR3aa: CASSPPVGSYEQYF